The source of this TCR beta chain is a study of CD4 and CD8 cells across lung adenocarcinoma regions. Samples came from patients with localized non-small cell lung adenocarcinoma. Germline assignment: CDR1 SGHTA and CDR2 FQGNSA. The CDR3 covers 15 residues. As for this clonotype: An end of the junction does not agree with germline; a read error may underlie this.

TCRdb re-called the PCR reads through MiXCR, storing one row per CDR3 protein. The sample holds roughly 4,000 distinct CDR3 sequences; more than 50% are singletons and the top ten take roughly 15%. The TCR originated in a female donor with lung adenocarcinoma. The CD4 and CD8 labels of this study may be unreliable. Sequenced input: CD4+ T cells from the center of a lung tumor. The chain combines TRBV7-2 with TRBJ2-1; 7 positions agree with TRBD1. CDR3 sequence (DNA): TGTGCCAGCAACTTAACAGGGGCCCCCTACAATGAGCAGTTCTTC. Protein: CASNLTGAPYNEQFF. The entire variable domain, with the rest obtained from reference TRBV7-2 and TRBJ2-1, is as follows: GAGVSQSPSNKVTEKGKDVELRCDPISGHTALYWYRQSLGQGLEFLIYFQGNSAPDKSGLPSDRFSAERTGGSVSTLTIQRTQQEDSAVYLCASNLTGAPYNEQFFGPGTRLTVL.